The 20 T cell receptor beta chains below come from one sample, sequenced in a study of patients and donors after allogeneic stem cell transplantation. TCRdb re-analysed the RT-PCR reads in MiXCR, keeping a single row per CDR3 protein. The sample records more than 850,000 distinct CDR3 sequences, more than 15% being singletons. Sequencing was performed on blood, either unsorted or a sorted T cell fraction (not recorded which). These receptors were collected from a human donor who was either an allogeneic HSCT recipient or a stem cell or donor lymphocyte infusion donor (not recorded which). It is not recorded whose cells these are; they may come from a transplant donor.

The chain recombines TRBV6-8 with TRBJ2-5; D is possibly TRBD1 (5 bases). V was cut by 4 bases and J by 1 base, with 13 bases left in between. Germline V CDR1 and CDR2: MNHGY, SAAAGT. This CDR3 spans 15 amino acids. CDR3 in amino acids: CASSCSGSVQETQYF. CDR3 nucleotides: TGTGCCAGCAGTTGCTCAGGGTCCGTCCAAGAGACCCAGTACTTC.

This sequence joins TRBV5-6 and TRBJ1-1, with D tentatively TRBD1 (6 bases). This CDR3 has 15 amino acids. Germline V gene lookup returns CDR1 SGHDT and CDR2 YYEEEE. Deletions cut 6 bases from V and 5 bases from J, with 20 bases between. The CDR3 protein is CASIGGPKGRTEAFF. CDR3 bases: TGTGCCAGCATCGGGGGCCCTAAAGGTCGTACTGAAGCTTTCTTT.

This clonotype was seen only a few times. This sequence joins TRBV7-6 and TRBJ1-1, with D possibly matching TRBD1 (5 bases). This CDR3 has 15 amino acids. Germline V gives CDR1 SGHVS, CDR2 FNYEAQ. Trimming took 6 bases from V and 6 from J, leaving 20 bases between them. This CDR3 is CASRPSRDEAPEAFF. In nucleotides, the CDR3 is TGTGCCAGCAGGCCTTCCCGGGACGAAGCTCCTGAAGCTTTCTTT.

In this sample, this clonotype turned up many times. This chain links TRBV14 with TRBJ1-1, with D possibly matching TRBD1 (5 bases). The V gene lost 0 bases and the J gene lost 0 bases, with 14 bases spanning the gap. CDR3 length: 17 residues. Germline CDR1 and CDR2: SGHDN and FVKESK. The CDR3 bases are TGTGCCAGCAGCCAAGATCTGGGGCCGGCCATGAACACTGAAGCTTTCTTT. It translates to CASSQDLGPAMNTEAFF.

This clonotype was seen a handful of times. This chain connects TRBV20-1 to TRBJ2-1; TRBD2 agrees at 7 bases. Germline CDR1 is DFQATT and CDR2 is SNEGSKA (reference sequence). V was clipped by 2 bases and J by 4 bases; unmatched bases: 8. The CDR3 length is 15 residues. The CDR3 DNA follows: TGCAGTGCTAGACCCCTAGCGGCCCCATACAATGAGCAGTTCTTC. This gives the protein CSARPLAAPYNEQFF.

This clonotype was counted only a few times. V gene TRBV9 combines with J gene TRBJ2-5; maybe TRBD2 (5 bases). V lost 4 bases and J lost 2, with 15 bases in between. This CDR3 comprises 15 residues. From germline, CDR1 is SGDLS and CDR2 YYNGEE. This CDR3 reads CASSPGSPDQETQYF. The CDR3 DNA reads TGTGCCAGCAGCCCGGGGTCGCCGGATCAAGAGACCCAGTACTTC.

This clonotype was counted only a few times. The chain employs TRBV4-2 and TRBJ2-3; TRBD2 matches 7 bases. CDR1 and CDR2 (germline): LGHNA, YNFKEQ. V gave up 3 bases and J gave up 3 bases; unmatched junction bases: 3. The CDR3 runs to 14 residues. The CDR3 reads CASSQEAGTDTQYF. CDR3 bases: TGTGCCAGCAGCCAGGAAGCGGGAACAGATACGCAGTATTTT.

The chain uses TRBV11-2 and TRBJ1-1; unclear D gene. The germline gives CDR1 SGHAT, CDR2 FQNNGV. V was shortened by 5 bases and J by 1 base, with 11 bases between the two germline ends. CDR3 size: 14 residues. The CDR3 spells CASSQTPRNTEAFF. In DNA form, the CDR3 reads TGTGCCAGCAGCCAAACCCCCCGGAACACTGAAGCTTTCTTT. Looking up the rest from reference TRBV11-2 and TRBJ1-1 gives the full variable domain: EAGVAQSPRYKIIEKRQSVAFWCNPISGHATLYWYQQILGQGPKLLIQFQNNGVVDDSQLPKDRFSAERLKGVDSTLKIQPAKLEDSAVYLCASSQTPRNTEAFFGQGTRLTVV.

The V call is TRBV28, the J call TRBJ2-2, with D tentatively TRBD2 (7 bases). The V end lost 6 bases, the J end lost 5 bases, and 16 bases lay between the germline ends. CDR3 length: 15 residues. Germline V CDR1 and CDR2: MDHEN, SYDVKM. Here the CDR3 reads CASSPGGGQTGELFF. CDR3 nucleotide sequence: TGTGCCAGCAGCCCTGGGGGGGGCCAAACCGGGGAGCTGTTTTTT.

There are a few counts of this clonotype. This chain links TRBV2 with TRBJ2-1, with D maybe TRBD1 (5 bases). Trimming pared 8 bases from V and 10 bases from J, leaving 15 bases between. This CDR3 is 12 amino acids long. Germline values: CDR1 SNHLY, CDR2 FYNNEI. The CDR3 DNA follows: TGTGCCAGCTATGGGGCTCTAGTCGAGCAGTTCTTC. It codes for CASYGALVEQFF.

This clonotype was counted a few times. J is TRBJ1-5 and V is TRBV10-2; weak D call: TRBD1 (6 bases). Germline lookup yields CDR1 WSHSY and CDR2 SAAADI. The CDR3 contains 14 residues. Deletions cut 8 bases from V and 0 bases from J, with 11 bases between. This CDR3 reads CASRDTGSNQPQHF. In nucleotides, the CDR3 is TGCGCCAGCCGGGACACCGGTAGCAATCAGCCCCAGCATTTT.

Only a few counts were recorded for this clonotype. The genes are TRBV7-9 and TRBJ1-1, with D uncertain. This CDR3 spans 13 amino acids. Germline V CDR1 and CDR2: SEHNR, FQNEAQ (reference sequence). V lost 6 bases, J lost 1 base, and 9 bases lay in between. The CDR3: CASRYAANTEAFF. Written as DNA, the CDR3 is TGTGCCAGCAGATATGCAGCGAACACTGAAGCTTTCTTT.

This clonotype was counted many times. The chain couples TRBV11-2 to TRBJ2-1, with a possible D match to TRBD2 (6 bases). CDR3 length equals 13 residues. The ends were cut back, 1 base at V and 8 bases at J, with 9 bases in the middle. From germline, CDR1 is SGHAT and CDR2 FQNNGV. The CDR3 DNA is TGTGCCAGCAGCTTAGTGTGGGGGGATGAGCAGTTCTTC. The encoded protein is CASSLVWGDEQFF.

The chain carries TRBV7-7 and TRBJ2-5; D perhaps matches TRBD1 (6 bases). The germline V and J ends were trimmed by 4 bases and 4 bases, with 16 bases remaining between them. CDR1 is SSHAT and CDR2 is FNYEAQ in the germline V gene (reference sequence). This CDR3 spans 15 amino acids. The CDR3 region is CASSYTATGRETQYF. The CDR3 DNA is TGTGCCAGCAGCTATACCGCTACAGGGAGAGAGACCCAGTACTTC.

This clonotype appeared a few times. J is TRBJ2-7 and V is TRBV12-3 or TRBV12-4; the match to TRBD2 covers 7 bases. CDR3 length equals 15 residues. Losses at the gene ends were 3 bases for V and 4 bases for J; bases not matched to a gene: 9. This chain's CDR3 is CASSLGGGAIYEQYF. The CDR3 bases are TGTGCCAGCAGTTTGGGGGGGGGAGCGATATACGAGCAGTACTTC.

The chain combines TRBV5-5 with TRBJ1-5; D uncertain. V was clipped by 0 bases and J by 4 bases, with 11 bases between them. This CDR3 has 15 amino acids. The germline gives CDR1 SGHKS, CDR2 YYEKEE (reference sequence). For the CDR3, the DNA is TGTGCCAGCAGCTTGGCCACGGCCGCTAATCAGCCCCAGCATTTT. This sequence encodes CASSLATAANQPQHF.

The chain joins TRBV7-3 to TRBJ1-1; TRBD1 matches 7 bases. The CDR3 is 16 residues long. The V gene's germline CDR1 is SGHTA and CDR2 FQGTGA. V was clipped by 5 bases and J by 1 base; unmatched bases: 10. CDR3 DNA: TGTGCCAGCAGCACGCCCCGACAGGGCTCGAACACTGAAGCTTTCTTT. It codes for CASSTPRQGSNTEAFF.

The V and J genes are TRBV30 and TRBJ2-7; D is unresolved. This CDR3 spans 12 amino acids. Germline V gives CDR1 GTSNPN, CDR2 SVGIG (reference sequence). The germline V and J ends were trimmed by 1 base and 5 bases, with 9 bases remaining between them. CDR3: CAWSGKPHEQYF. The CDR3 DNA reads TGTGCCTGGAGTGGAAAGCCGCACGAGCAGTACTTC.

This clonotype was picked up a small number of times. This chain connects TRBV20-1 to TRBJ2-4, with D possibly matching TRBD1 (6 bases). There are 14 residues in the CDR3. Looked up from germline, CDR1 is DFQATT and CDR2 is SNEGSKA (reference sequence). The germline V and J ends were trimmed by 1 base and 6 bases, with 13 bases remaining between them. This CDR3 reads CSARVGQHGNIQYF. For the CDR3, the DNA is TGCAGTGCTAGAGTCGGACAGCATGGAAACATTCAGTACTTC.

This clonotype was seen repeatedly, ten times or more. This sequence joins TRBV7-2 and TRBJ2-2; no definite D call. V was clipped by 5 bases and J by 6 bases, with 7 bases between them. Germline CDR1 reads SGHTA; CDR2 reads FQGNSA. The CDR3 consists of 12 residues. The CDR3 loop reads CASSRLAGELFF. CDR3 bases: TGTGCCAGCAGCCGGTTGGCCGGGGAGCTGTTTTTT.